The entry below gives a single T cell receptor beta chain sequence along with its context. The antigen is undetermined. This CDR3 spans 9 amino acids. Between the trimmed V and J ends, which lost 10 bases and 6 bases, there was a span of 6 bases. From germline, CDR1 is MNHEY and CDR2 SMNVEV (reference sequence). For every subset, genomic DNA was evenly distributed across several immunoSEQ plates. Clones were read by immunoSEQ multiplex PCR, and TCRdb kept only the in-frame ones, dropping some. The sample includes about 670,000 clones, roughly 70% of them seen just once. This record comes from a study of shared clonotypes between healthy human individuals. General study findings and limits: Investigators expected sequencing depth to affect clonotype sharing among donors. Since donors were few, the genetic and exposure-history diversity represented was limited.

The sequence derives from a woman aged 25-40 years in good health. Sequenced input: memory CD4+ T cells sorted from blood. Regarding subset: CD45RA-negative fraction. The gene calls are TRBV27 and TRBJ1-1; D gene uncertain. The DNA of the CDR3 is TGTGCCACCCCGTCTGAAGCTTTCTTT. As protein: CATPSEAFF.